Listed here are 10 T cell receptor beta chains from one sample, sequenced in a study of T-cell reconstitution after alpha-beta-depleted transplantation in children. Unique molecular identifiers featured in how the TCRbeta library was prepared. TCRdb re-derived calls from the PCR reads in MiXCR, one entry per CDR3 protein. The sample lists about 640,000 distinct CDR3 sequences, 15% to 20% seen once, with 0.8% to 1.1% in the top ten. The input for sequencing was PBMCs from the stem cell graft donor, taken from the stem cell graft. The origin of the receptors is a human donor who donated a stem cell graft to a child with acute myeloid leukemia.

The table lists this clonotype with many counts. This chain connects TRBV7-9 to TRBJ2-7; the match to TRBD2 covers 14 bases. V gave up 3 bases and J gave up 5 bases; unmatched junction bases: 6. Germline assignment: CDR1 SEHNR and CDR2 FQNEAQ (reference sequence). This CDR3 is 16 amino acids long. CDR3 nucleotide sequence: TGTGCCAGCAGCTTGACTAGCGGGGGGGGACCTCACGAGCAGTACTTC. Encoded protein: CASSLTSGGGPHEQYF.

This clonotype was counted at least ten times. The chain uses TRBV20-1 and TRBJ2-7; D is possibly TRBD1 (5 bases). The CDR3 sequence is 13 residues long. Trimming took off 5 bases at V and 2 bases at J, with 13 bases between the two ends. Germline V gives CDR1 DFQATT, CDR2 SNEGSKA (reference sequence). This CDR3 is CSAPRAGTYEQYV. DNA of the CDR3: TGCAGTGCTCCCAGGGCAGGTACCTACGAGCAGTACGTC.

The rearrangement links TRBV12-3 or TRBV12-4 to TRBJ1-5; D perhaps matches TRBD1 (6 bases). The CDR3 consists of 15 residues. V was trimmed by 5 bases and J by 3 bases, leaving 14 bases between them. The chain's CDR3 is CASSLPGQPNQPQHF. In nucleotides, the CDR3 is TGTGCCAGCAGTCTTCCGGGACAACCCAATCAGCCCCAGCATTTT.

A few counts support this clonotype. This chain links TRBV7-9 with TRBJ1-2; TRBD1 matches at 8 bases. The CDR3 runs 15 residues. Germline V lookup: CDR1 SEHNR, CDR2 FQNEAQ (reference sequence). V shed 5 bases and J 7 bases; nucleotides not matched to a gene: 12. The CDR3 reads CASSGTGRGPGGYTF. CDR3 bases: TGTGCCAGCAGCGGGACAGGCCGCGGTCCTGGTGGCTACACCTTC.

CDR3 in amino acids: CASAPTGGGIHEQFF. CDR3 nucleotide sequence: TGTGCCAGCGCCCCAACTGGCGGGGGGATCCATGAGCAGTTCTTC. This chain connects TRBV7-2 to TRBJ2-1; 8 nucleotides line up with TRBD2. V was clipped by 8 bases and J by 8 bases; unmatched bases: 14. There are 15 residues in the CDR3. CDR1 is SGHTA and CDR2 is FQGNSA in the germline V gene.

The chain employs TRBV3-1 and TRBJ2-4, with D maybe TRBD1 (5 bases). Trimming cost V 3 bases and J 1 base, with 7 bases left between them. This CDR3 has 14 residues. CDR1 and CDR2 from the germline V gene are LGHDT and YNNKEL (reference sequence). This chain's CDR3 is CASSQQGAKNIQYF. CDR3 nucleotide sequence: TGTGCCAGCAGCCAGCAGGGCGCCAAAAACATTCAGTACTTC.

The chain links TRBV5-1 to TRBJ2-3; 10 nucleotides line up with TRBD1. Per germline, CDR1 SGHRS and CDR2 YFSETQ. The CDR3 is 14 residues long. The junction had 3 bases not matched to a gene; V was cut back by 4 bases and J by 4 bases. CDR3 in amino acids: CASSGTGAPDTQYF. As DNA, the CDR3 is TGCGCCAGCAGCGGGACAGGGGCGCCAGATACGCAGTATTTT.

Many counts were recorded for this clonotype. The chain joins TRBV5-6 to TRBJ2-7, with D tentatively TRBD1 or TRBD2 (7 bases each). The germline V and J ends were trimmed by 4 bases and 3 bases, with 14 bases remaining between them. The CDR3 totals 14 residues. CDR1 and CDR2 from the germline V gene are SGHDT and YYEEEE. The CDR3 here is CASSQGGGGYEQYV. The CDR3 DNA sequence: TGTGCCAGCAGCCAGGGGGGGGGAGGCTACGAGCAGTACGTC.

This clonotype was found many times. V is TRBV5-1 and J is TRBJ1-6, with D possibly TRBD1 on 6 matching bases. Germline lookup yields CDR1 SGHRS and CDR2 YFSETQ. V lost 2 bases, J lost 12 bases, and 21 bases lay in between. The CDR3 runs 16 residues. In nucleotides, the CDR3 is TGCGCCAGCAGCTTACGGGGGCCCGGCGCCAATCGACCCCTCCACTTT. Protein sequence: CASSLRGPGANRPLHF.

This clonotype was detected many times. The junction does not match germline at one end; this may be a read error. The rearrangement uses TRBV29-1 and TRBJ2-4; no firm D call. From germline, CDR1 is SQVTM and CDR2 ANQGSEA. The CDR3 is 13 amino acids. Here the CDR3 reads CSAEQPLLHIQYF. The CDR3 bases are TGCAGCGCTGAACAGCCTCTCTTACACATTCAGTACTTC.